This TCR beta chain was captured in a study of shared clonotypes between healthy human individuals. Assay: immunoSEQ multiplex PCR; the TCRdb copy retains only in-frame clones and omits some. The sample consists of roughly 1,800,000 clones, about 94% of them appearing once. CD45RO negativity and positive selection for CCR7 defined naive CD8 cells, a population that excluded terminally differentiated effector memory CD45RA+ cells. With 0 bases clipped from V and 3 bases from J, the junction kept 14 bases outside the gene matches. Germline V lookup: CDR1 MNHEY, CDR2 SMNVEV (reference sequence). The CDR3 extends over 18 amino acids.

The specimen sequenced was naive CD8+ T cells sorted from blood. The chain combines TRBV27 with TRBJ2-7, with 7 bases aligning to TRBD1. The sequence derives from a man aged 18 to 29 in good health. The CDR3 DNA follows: TGTGCCAGCAGTTTATCAGGGGGCATGGCCAACAAAAACTACGAGCAGTACTTC. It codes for CASSLSGGMANKNYEQYF.